This T cell receptor beta chain appears in the sequencing data of a study of technical replicates of blood from four donors. V gave up 9 bases and J gave up 0 bases; unmatched junction bases: 9. Germline CDR1 and CDR2: SNHLY and FYNNEI. This CDR3 has 17 amino acids. TCRdb's table, derived via immunoSEQ multiplex PCR, lists solely in-frame clones and lacks some. The table has tens of thousands of clones, around nine tenths seen once. The receptor was isolated from a human donor in good health. The V gene is TRBV2, the J gene TRBJ2-1; TRBD2 matches 12 bases. The sample was T cells isolated from PBMCs. CDR3 nucleotide sequence: TGTGCCAGGGGGGGGACTAGCGGGTGGATCTCCTACAATGAGCAGTTCTTC. Translated: CARGGTSGWISYNEQFF.